This T cell receptor beta chain emerged from a study of shared clonotypes between healthy human individuals. Study context: Two women and three men aged 18 to 49 made up the donors.

The data were produced by immunoSEQ multiplex PCR, yet TCRdb's version contains in-frame clones alone and is incomplete. The sample contains around 1,900,000 clones, 80% to 95% of which appear only once. Study-wide points: Generally, naive subsets came out with larger estimated richness than memory subsets. Across a few donors, naive CD4 shared around 5%, naive CD8 under 4%, memory CD4 about 2.5%, memory CD8 0.4% to 0.5%.

Trimming cost V 5 bases and J 1 base; bases outside gene matches: 5. The CDR3 loop spans 15 amino acids. Germline V gene lookup returns CDR1 MDHEN and CDR2 SYDVKM. Naivety among CD8 cells was defined by CD45RO negativity and positive CCR7 selection, thereby excluding terminally differentiated effector memory CD45RA+ cells. This clone occurred once. No antigen is known for it. The chain carries TRBV28 and TRBJ1-2; 9 bases align to TRBD1. Sequenced: naive CD8+ T cells from PBMCs. This sequence originates from a man between 18 and 35 years old in good health. Some clones in this sample may be carry-over from other donors' samples. The CDR3 here is CASSPPGQGNYGYTF. The CDR3 coding sequence is TGTGCCAGCAGTCCTCCGGGACAGGGTAACTATGGCTACACCTTC.